The 26 T cell receptor beta chains below all came from one sample that was sequenced in a study of PD-1 blockade in mismatch repair-deficient tumors (TCRdb year 2017). Libraries came from the immunoSEQ multiplex PCR assay. TCRdb stores this immuneACCESS table with in-frame sequences only. Part of the clones is absent; in the studies checked, under half of the shortfall reflects unresolved V genes, and no reason is known for the rest. This sample lists about 130,000 clones; roughly 90% were detected once. The ten largest clones take up approximately 10% of the sample. The source material was peripheral blood, sampled about 17 months after starting pembrolizumab. The receptors shown here come from an adult with mismatch repair-deficient cancer.

This clone has just a few counts. This CDR3 is also generated by other DNA sequences in the sample. The rearrangement uses TRBV19 and TRBJ1-1; 9 bases are shared with TRBD1. The germline V gene encodes CDR1 LNHDA and CDR2 SQIVND (reference sequence). This CDR3 is 12 amino acids long. Germline trimming cut 6 bases from V and 4 bases from J; bases unmatched to any gene: 0. The CDR3 DNA reads TGTGCCAGTAGGGACAGGGGCACTGAAGCTTTCTTT. Translated, it gives CASRDRGTEAFF.

The chain recombines TRBV28 with TRBJ2-7; D is perhaps TRBD2 (6 bases). Germline CDR1 is MDHEN and CDR2 is SYDVKM. The CDR3 consists of 13 residues. V lost 3 bases and J lost 3, with 9 bases in between. CDR3 in amino acids: CASSFLGGYEQYF. DNA for the CDR3: TGTGCCAGCAGTTTTTTGGGGGGCTACGAGCAGTACTTC. Variable domain in full (rest from reference TRBV28 and TRBJ2-7): DVKVTQSSRYLVKRTGEKVFLECVQDMDHENMFWYRQDPGLGLRLIYFSYDVKMKEKGDIPEGYSVSREKKERFSLILESASTNQTSMYLCASSFLGGYEQYFGPGTRLTVT.

The chain uses TRBV21-1 and TRBJ2-5; the table's D gene call, TRBD2, was not cross checked with the DNA. TRBV21-1 has pseudogene status. The CDR3 totals 13 residues. CDR3 sequence: CASSPGYQETQYF. The CDR3 DNA is TGTGCCAGCAGCCCCGGGTACCAAGAGACCCAGTACTTC.

The CDR3 region has the DNA TGTGCCAGTAGTATCCCTAGCGGGACAGGGGGAAATCAGCCCCAGCATTTT. Translated, it gives CASSIPSGTGGNQPQHF. This sequence joins TRBV19 and TRBJ1-5, with TRBD1 matching over 11 bases. The trim removed 3 bases at V and 4 bases at J, leaving 8 bases unmatched. Germline CDR1 LNHDA, CDR2 SQIVND (reference sequence). This CDR3 is built from 17 residues.

This clone showed up just once. The chain links TRBV19 to TRBJ2-6; TRBD1 is a possible D gene (6 bases). Between the trimmed V and J ends, which lost 4 bases and 0 bases, there was a span of 7 bases. Germline values: CDR1 LNHDA, CDR2 SQIVND (reference sequence). The CDR3 length is 15 residues. DNA of the CDR3: TGTGCCAGTAGTAAGGGGGACTCTGGGGCCAACGTCCTGACTTTC. Residues: CASSKGDSGANVLTF. Supplemented by reference TRBV19 and TRBJ2-6, the full variable domain reads DGGITQSPKYLFRKEGQNVTLSCEQNLNHDAMYWYRQDPGQGLRLIYYSQIVNDFQKGDIAEGYSVSREKKESFPLTVTSAQKNPTAFYLCASSKGDSGANVLTFGAGSRLTVL.

CDR3 amino acids: CASRAGRGAEAFF. CDR3 nucleotide sequence: TGTGCCAGTAGGGCAGGGCGGGGCGCTGAAGCTTTCTTT. V gene TRBV19 combines with J gene TRBJ1-1; D may be TRBD1 (5 bases). Germline V lookup: CDR1 LNHDA, CDR2 SQIVND (reference sequence). The CDR3 length is 13 residues. V was cut by 6 bases and J by 6 bases, with 14 bases left in between.

The chain combines TRBV2 with TRBJ2-7; D call uncertain. Germline CDR1 and CDR2: SNHLY and FYNNEI. The CDR3 contains 13 residues. V was trimmed by 4 bases and J by 1 base, leaving 8 bases between them. The CDR3 is CASSAAGSYEQYF. CDR3 coding DNA: TGTGCCAGCAGTGCTGCCGGTTCCTACGAGCAGTACTTC.

This sequence joins TRBV2 and TRBJ2-7, with D maybe TRBD2 (6 bases). This CDR3 spans 14 amino acids. The V and J ends lost 4 bases and 3 bases respectively, with 13 bases between them. Germline CDR1 is SNHLY and CDR2 is FYNNEI. The CDR3 spells CASSVGTGGYEQYF. The CDR3 DNA sequence: TGTGCCAGCAGTGTCGGGACTGGGGGCTACGAGCAGTACTTC. Full variable domain (remainder filled in from reference TRBV2 and TRBJ2-7): EPEVTQTPSHQVTQMGQEVILRCVPISNHLYFYWYRQILGQKVEFLVSFYNNEISEKSEIFDDQFSVERPDGSNFTLKIRSTKLEDSAMYFCASSVGTGGYEQYFGPGTRLTVT.

This chain joins TRBV5-1 and TRBJ1-1, with a tentative D call TRBD1 (5 bases). With 4 bases removed from V and 0 bases from J, the gap between germline ends came to 13 bases. Germline V gives CDR1 SGHRS, CDR2 YFSETQ. CDR3 length: 15 amino acids. This CDR3 is CASSPTGYLNTEAFF. The CDR3 DNA reads TGCGCCAGCAGCCCCACAGGTTATCTGAACACTGAAGCTTTCTTT.

This clone has just one count. The chain carries TRBV6-5 and TRBJ2-7; D is ambiguous. The CDR3 covers 12 residues. Germline-derived CDR1 and CDR2 are MNHEY and SVGAGI. V shed 6 bases and J shed 6 bases, with 12 bases lying between them. Written as DNA, the CDR3 is TGTGCCAGCAGCTATACCCTACGCGAGCAGTACTTC. Encoded protein: CASSYTLREQYF.

J is TRBJ2-3 and V is TRBV5-6; 12 nucleotides match TRBD2. CDR1 and CDR2 from the germline V gene are SGHDT and YYEEEE. Trimming cost V 2 bases and J 2 bases; bases outside gene matches: 6. The CDR3 totals 17 residues. The CDR3 protein is CASSFTSGRTYTDTQYF. The CDR3 region has the DNA TGTGCCAGCAGCTTTACTAGCGGGAGGACCTACACAGATACGCAGTATTTT.

The V and J genes are TRBV5-6 and TRBJ2-3; TRBD2 matches 7 bases. V was pared by 5 bases and J by 6 bases, with 6 bases of the junction left unmatched. This CDR3 is built from 13 residues. Germline assignment: CDR1 SGHDT and CDR2 YYEEEE. CDR3 bases: TGTGCCAGCAGTGGGGGAGGGGCGGATACGCAGTATTTT. Translated: CASSGGGADTQYF. Full variable domain (outside the CDR3, taken from reference TRBV5-6 and TRBJ2-3): DAGVTQSPTHLIKTRGQQVTLRCSPKSGHDTVSWYQQALGQGPQFIFQYYEEEERQRGNFPDRFSGHQFPNYSSELNVNALLLGDSALYLCASSGGGADTQYFGPGTRLTVL.

The rearrangement uses TRBV30 and TRBJ2-7; the match to TRBD1 covers 9 bases. V was clipped by 4 bases and J by 3 bases; unmatched bases: 7. CDR3 length: 14 residues. The V gene's germline CDR1 is GTSNPN and CDR2 SVGIG (reference sequence). In DNA form, the CDR3 reads TGTGCCTGGAACCCCGGGACAGGGATCTACGAGCAGTACTTC. This encodes CAWNPGTGIYEQYF.

The chain carries TRBV4-3 and TRBJ2-7; D tentatively fits TRBD1 or TRBD2 (5 bases each). Trimming left V 1 base short and J 9 bases short, with 19 bases between. The CDR3 spans 15 residues. Germline assignment: CDR1 LGHNA and CDR2 YSLEER. Here the CDR3 reads CASSQGHYGADGQYF. The DNA of the CDR3 is TGCGCCAGCAGCCAAGGCCATTACGGGGCCGACGGGCAGTACTTC.

This clone was found once. This chain connects TRBV29-1 to TRBJ2-5, with 8 bases identical to TRBD2. This CDR3 has 15 residues. Germline assignment: CDR1 SQVTM and CDR2 ANQGSEA. V shed 0 bases and J 1 base; nucleotides not matched to a gene: 4. CDR3 residues: CSVEDRGGSQETQYF. DNA of the CDR3: TGCAGCGTTGAAGATCGGGGGGGATCCCAAGAGACCCAGTACTTC.

There are a few counts of this clone. This rearrangement joins TRBV27 to TRBJ2-7; D is ambiguous. The V gene's germline CDR1 is MNHEY and CDR2 SMNVEV (reference sequence). This CDR3 spans 13 amino acids. V shed 1 base and J shed 2 bases, with 6 bases lying between them. CDR3 DNA: TGTGCCAGCAGTTTATTGCCCACCTACGAGCAGTACTTC. This sequence encodes CASSLLPTYEQYF.

DNA of the CDR3: TGTGCCAGTAGTATGAGCGGGAGGGCAGACTACGAGCAGTACTTC. Amino acid sequence: CASSMSGRADYEQYF. The rearrangement links TRBV19 to TRBJ2-7; TRBD2 agrees at 10 bases. V dropped 3 bases and J dropped 3; count of bases not matched to a gene: 5. The CDR3 contains 15 residues. The germline V gene encodes CDR1 LNHDA and CDR2 SQIVND (reference sequence).

This chain joins TRBV21-1 and TRBJ2-7; the DNA was not used to check the table's D call, TRBD1. TRBV21-1 is deemed a pseudogene. This CDR3 region has 19 residues. CDR3 DNA sequence: TGTGCCAGCAGCAAAGCGCACAGGGGATCTAATGGCGGGGCTTACGAGCAGTACTTC. It yields the protein CASSKAHRGSNGGAYEQYF.

With regard to this clone: Compared with germline, one end of the junction differs, possibly owing to a read error. The chain recombines TRBV19 with TRBJ1-1; D is perhaps TRBD1 (6 bases). The CDR3 covers 14 residues. Germline V gene data show CDR1 as LNHDA and CDR2 as SQIVND (reference sequence). CDR3 nucleotides: TGTGCCAGTAGGATAGGGGGGATGAACACTGAAGCTTTCTTT. Encoded protein: CASRIGGMNTEAFF.

The chain combines TRBV28 with TRBJ1-5; D is unclear. Germline V gene lookup returns CDR1 MDHEN and CDR2 SYDVKM. The CDR3 loop spans 15 amino acids. Deletions cut 2 bases from V and 1 base from J, with 9 bases between. In DNA form, the CDR3 reads TGTGCCAGCAGTTTAATTGGTCTGAGCAATCAGCCCCAGCATTTT. Residues: CASSLIGLSNQPQHF.

The chain recombines TRBV4-1 with TRBJ1-1; tentatively, D is TRBD1 (5 bases). The V gene's germline CDR1 is MGHRA and CDR2 YSYEKL. Between the trimmed V and J ends, which lost 0 bases and 3 bases, there was a span of 11 bases. There are 15 residues in the CDR3. The chain's CDR3 is CASSQDWGRDTEAFF. In DNA form, the CDR3 reads TGCGCCAGCAGCCAAGATTGGGGCAGGGACACTGAAGCTTTCTTT.

The chain uses TRBV4-3 and TRBJ2-3; D not resolved. Trimming left V 4 bases short and J 0 bases short, with 5 bases between. This CDR3 is built from 13 residues. Germline V gene data show CDR1 as LGHNA and CDR2 as YSLEER. The CDR3 region has the DNA TGCGCCAGCAGCCCATCTAGCACAGATACGCAGTATTTT. Residues: CASSPSSTDTQYF.

J is TRBJ2-7 and V is TRBV6-6, with a possible D match to TRBD1 (5 bases). Germline assignment: CDR1 MNHNY and CDR2 SVGAGI (reference sequence). This CDR3 is 15 amino acids long. V lost 0 bases to trimming and J lost 4 bases, with 13 bases between them. The CDR3 is CASSYSPIQGYEQYF. CDR3 DNA: TGTGCCAGCAGTTACTCCCCCATTCAGGGTTACGAGCAGTACTTC.

The chain is built from TRBV7-2 and TRBJ1-1, with a possible D match to TRBD1 (5 bases). Germline CDR1 reads SGHTA; CDR2 reads FQGNSA. CDR3 length: 16 amino acids. Trimming left V 5 bases short and J 1 base short, with 17 bases between. The CDR3 DNA follows: TGTGCCAGCAGCCTGGCAGGGCGGGGATCGAACACTGAAGCTTTCTTT. Protein: CASSLAGRGSNTEAFF.

The sample holds a few counts of this clone. The chain is built from TRBV6-1 and TRBJ2-7; weak D call: TRBD2 (5 bases). Between the trimmed V and J ends, which lost 6 bases and 5 bases, there was a span of 20 bases. The CDR3 consists of 15 residues. CDR1 and CDR2 (germline): MNHNS, SASEGT. The CDR3, as DNA: TGTGCCAGCAGCGAACTCCGGGGTTCCCCGGACGAGCAGTACTTC. Translating it yields CASSELRGSPDEQYF.

The chain combines TRBV7-8 with TRBJ1-2; 7 nucleotides align to TRBD1. V dropped 0 bases and J dropped 7; count of bases not matched to a gene: 8. Germline values: CDR1 SGHVS, CDR2 FQNEAQ. The CDR3 consists of 15 residues. CDR3 in DNA: TGTGCCAGCAGCTTAGCCTCCGGGGCAGGGGGTGGCTACACCTTC. Translating it yields CASSLASGAGGGYTF.